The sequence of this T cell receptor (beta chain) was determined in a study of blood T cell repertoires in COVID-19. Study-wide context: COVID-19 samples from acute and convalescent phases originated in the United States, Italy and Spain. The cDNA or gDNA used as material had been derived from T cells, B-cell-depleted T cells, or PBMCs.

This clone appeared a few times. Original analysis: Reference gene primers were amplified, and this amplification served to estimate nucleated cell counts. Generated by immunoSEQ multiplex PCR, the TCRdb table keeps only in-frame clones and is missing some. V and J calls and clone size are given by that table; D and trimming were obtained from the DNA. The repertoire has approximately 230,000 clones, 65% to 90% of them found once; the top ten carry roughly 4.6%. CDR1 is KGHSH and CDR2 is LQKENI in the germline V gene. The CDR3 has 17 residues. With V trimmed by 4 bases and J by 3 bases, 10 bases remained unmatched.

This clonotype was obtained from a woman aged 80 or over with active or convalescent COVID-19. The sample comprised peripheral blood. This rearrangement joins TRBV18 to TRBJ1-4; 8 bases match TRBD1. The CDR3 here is CASSLGQGGTANEKLFF. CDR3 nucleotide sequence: TGTGCCAGCTCACTTGGACAGGGAGGAACAGCTAATGAAAAACTGTTTTTT.